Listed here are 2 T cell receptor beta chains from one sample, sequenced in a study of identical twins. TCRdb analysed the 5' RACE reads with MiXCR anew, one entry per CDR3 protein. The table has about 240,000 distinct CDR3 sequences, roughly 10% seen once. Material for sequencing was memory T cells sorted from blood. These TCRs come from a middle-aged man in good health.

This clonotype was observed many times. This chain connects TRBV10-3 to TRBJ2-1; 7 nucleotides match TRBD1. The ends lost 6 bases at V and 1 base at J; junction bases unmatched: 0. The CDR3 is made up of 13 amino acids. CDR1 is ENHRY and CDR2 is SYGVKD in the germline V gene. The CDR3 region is CAIRDRSYNEQFF. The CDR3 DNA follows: TGTGCCATCAGGGACAGGTCCTACAATGAGCAGTTCTTC.

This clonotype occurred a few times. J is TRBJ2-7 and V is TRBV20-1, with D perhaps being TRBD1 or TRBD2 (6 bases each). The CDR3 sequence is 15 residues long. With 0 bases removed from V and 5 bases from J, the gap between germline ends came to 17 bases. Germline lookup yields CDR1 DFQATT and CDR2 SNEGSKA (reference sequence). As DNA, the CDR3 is TGCAGTGCTAGAGAGGGGGAGGACAGCCGCCACGAGCAGTACTTC. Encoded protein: CSAREGEDSRHEQYF.